The T cell receptor beta chain described here comes from a study of T-cell memory formation after mild COVID-19 (TCRdb year 2021). Some background on the complete study: TCR sequence clusters from the two donors were found to be largely donor specific. Two young, previously healthy adult volunteers made up the cohort, one male and one female. Longitudinal TCRalpha and TCRbeta repertoire sequencing tracked T-cell clones expanding and contracting after mild COVID-19 in two donors. What the authors observed across the whole study: The second-wave clones that peaked on day 37 were not confirmed to be SARS-CoV-2 specific. Only a couple of mild cases were covered by the study, and larger cohorts that include severe cases with pre-infection samples were considered necessary. Contracting CD4+ clones appeared mostly in the CM and EM memory subsets, whereas CD8+ clones were enriched in EMRA. From day 15 to 85, contracting clones showed balanced CD4/CD8 phenotypes, whereas a second wave of clones that expanded from day 15 to 37 leaned towards CD4+. The detection of some responding clones in pre-infection memory suggests that pre-existing cross-reactive memory T cells joined the SARS-CoV-2 response.

This clonotype has just a few counts. Its antigen is unknown. Base qualities are not provided; no much larger clone lies one nucleotide away. Instrument on record: Illumina NovaSeq 6000. TCRalpha and TCRbeta cDNA libraries were constructed by 5'RACE with constant-segment primers, with sample barcodes and unique molecular identifiers being introduced. Trizol reagent was used to extract RNA from every sample. The libraries were amplified in two PCR steps, and the second step added a second sample barcode and Illumina TruSeq adapters. The libraries were sequenced on an Illumina NovaSeq using 2 x 150 bp paired-end reads. In the authors' own workflow: Demultiplexing of reads and collapsing into UMI-guided consensus sequences were performed with migec v1.2.7. With mixcr v2.1.11, UMI consensuses were aligned to TRA and TRB V and J templates and assembled into clonotypes. Clonotypes were classified as expanded or contracted when called significant by both edgeR and NoisET, with noise models trained on biological replicates. For edgeR calls, a false discovery rate-adjusted p below 0.01 and a log2 fold-change threshold of 1 were applied. As an exploratory analysis of dynamics, max-normalized trajectories of the 1000 most abundant clonotypes were examined with PCA combined with hierarchical clustering. Separately sequenced CD4+ and CD8+ repertoires were used to assign a CD4 or CD8 phenotype to each responding clone. TCRdb reprocessing: public reads trimmed at Q25 with fastp, clones called with MiXCR, in-frame beta chains kept. Rows merge per CDR3 protein into single entries with the most common DNA and genes. It is TCRdb's table, rather than the study itself, that gives the V and J calls and clone size. The sample contains about 320,000 distinct CDR3 sequences, 13% to 15% of them found a single time. The ten largest clones take up roughly 21% of the sample.

PBMCs were isolated by Ficoll-Paque density gradient centrifugation. Compared with germline, V lacks 5 bases and J lacks 3 bases; bases without a gene match: 2. The CDR3 runs 14 residues from the cysteine to the phenylalanine. Left in the record is the CDR3 DNA by itself, 42 bases read in frame from the first base. From a lookup of the germline V gene, CDR1 and CDR2 are KGHDR and SFDVKD. The material sequenced was PBMCs or a T cell subset sorted from them (not recorded which). In this chain, TRBV24-1 is recombined with TRBJ2-2, and TRBD1 matches 7 of the central bases. The origin of this receptor is a man aged 18 to 30 who had mild COVID-19 (a few samples of this study predate the infection). The sample titles of this study are shuffled in the database, so cell type and time point are left out; the donor was told from shared clones. The DNA is as follows: TGTGCCACCAGTGGACAGGGTTACACCGGGGAGCTGTTTTTT. Translation gives CATSGQGYTGELFF.